This passage covers 11 T cell receptor beta chains from one sample sequenced in a study of early T cells in non-severe SARS-CoV-2 infection. MiXCR, applied by TCRdb to the 5' RACE reads, yields one record per CDR3 protein. This table has 30,000 to 45,000 distinct CDR3 sequences, around 5.1% appearing once. This specimen consisted of whole blood, obtained at baseline. The source of these receptors is an adult who was a healthcare worker with PCR-confirmed SARS-CoV-2 infection or an uninfected control (not recorded which).

In its sample, this clonotype was seen many times. The rearrangement joins TRBV7-9 to TRBJ2-5; TRBD1 agrees at 8 bases. Germline V gene lookup returns CDR1 SEHNR and CDR2 FQNEAQ (reference sequence). J lost 9 bases, V lost 3 bases, and 9 bases had no gene match. The CDR3 consists of 14 residues. As DNA, the CDR3 is TGTGCCAGCAGCTTCGCTTCGGACAGGGAGTCCCAGTACTTC. The encoded protein is CASSFASDRESQYF.

This chain connects TRBV18 to TRBJ1-4; D gene ambiguous. Germline V gene sequence: CDR1 KGHSH, CDR2 LQKENI. V was trimmed by 3 bases and J by 7 bases, leaving 9 bases between them. The CDR3 loop spans 13 amino acids. CDR3 residues: CASSPSGSEKLFF. In DNA form, the CDR3 reads TGTGCCAGCTCACCGAGCGGAAGTGAAAAACTGTTTTTT.

This clonotype was observed at least ten times. The gene calls are TRBV27 and TRBJ2-2; 12 nucleotides line up with TRBD2. This CDR3 is built from 16 residues. Germline V lookup: CDR1 MNHEY, CDR2 SMNVEV (reference sequence). The V segment lost 3 bases and the J segment 5 bases; nucleotides outside the gene matches: 4. The CDR3 bases are TGTGCCAGCAGTTTCTCTAGCGGGAGGGATACCGGGGAGCTGTTTTTT. It specifies CASSFSSGRDTGELFF.

The rearrangement uses TRBV20-1 and TRBJ2-1; 10 bases map to TRBD2. The CDR3 length is 14 residues. CDR1 and CDR2 from the germline V gene are DFQATT and SNEGSKA (reference sequence). Losses at the gene ends were 6 bases for V and 5 bases for J; bases not matched to a gene: 7. The CDR3 here is CSAPSGGVHNEQFF. The CDR3 DNA reads as TGCAGTGCACCCAGCGGGGGGGTTCACAATGAGCAGTTCTTC.

This clonotype was seen ten or more times. The chain uses TRBV2 and TRBJ2-7, with 8 positions matching TRBD1. V lost 8 bases, J lost 2 bases, and 5 bases stayed unmatched. The CDR3 contains 13 residues. Germline loops: CDR1 SNHLY, CDR2 FYNNEI. The CDR3 reads CASRDRIPYEQYF. Here the CDR3 DNA reads TGTGCCAGCCGGGACAGGATACCCTACGAGCAGTACTTC.

This clonotype was seen at least ten times. The rearrangement links TRBV7-3 to TRBJ2-2; D is unresolved. Trimming left V 5 bases short and J 5 bases short, with 15 bases between. The germline V gene encodes CDR1 SGHTA and CDR2 FQGTGA. This CDR3 comprises 15 residues. This CDR3 reads CASSPLGLGTGELFF. CDR3 nucleotides: TGTGCCAGCAGCCCCCTGGGCTTGGGTACCGGGGAGCTGTTTTTT.

This clonotype has at least ten counts. This chain uses TRBV18 with TRBJ2-3, with unresolved D. CDR1 KGHSH and CDR2 LQKENI come from the germline V gene. V gave up 6 bases and J gave up 5 bases, with 12 bases separating them. CDR3 length equals 13 residues. The CDR3 region is CASSLTPGDTQYF. CDR3 sequence (DNA): TGTGCCAGCTCCCTTACGCCCGGAGATACGCAGTATTTT.

This clonotype was seen only a few times. J is TRBJ2-1 and V is TRBV27, with unresolved D. The CDR3 is 16 residues long. Trimming shortened V by 1 base and J by 0 bases, and 10 bases separated the two germline ends. Germline V gene lookup returns CDR1 MNHEY and CDR2 SMNVEV (reference sequence). The DNA for the CDR3 is TGTGCCAGCAGTTTATTGGTGCAGGACTCCTACAATGAGCAGTTCTTC. Translation: CASSLLVQDSYNEQFF.

This clonotype was counted ten times or more. The chain is built from TRBV27 and TRBJ1-1, with D unclear. Trimming shortened V by 2 bases and J by 2 bases, and 15 bases separated the two germline ends. Germline CDR1 MNHEY, CDR2 SMNVEV (reference sequence). The CDR3 contains 16 residues. CDR3 region: CASSLLPRGINTEAFF. CDR3 nucleotides: TGTGCCAGCAGTTTACTCCCCCGAGGGATTAACACTGAAGCTTTCTTT.

The table lists this clonotype with a few counts. This chain uses TRBV10-3 with TRBJ2-1, with 11 bases fitting TRBD2. Per germline, CDR1 ENHRY and CDR2 SYGVKD. The length of the CDR3 is 15 residues. Losses at the gene ends were 11 bases for V and 1 base for J; bases not matched to a gene: 7. Here the CDR3 DNA reads TGTGCCGCAACGGGACTAGCGGTTTCCTACAATGAGCAGTTCTTC. Its translation: CAATGLAVSYNEQFF.

This clonotype was detected many times. The chain carries TRBV10-3 and TRBJ1-2; D not certain. CDR3 length equals 12 residues. Germline CDR1 ENHRY, CDR2 SYGVKD. V was cut by 10 bases and J by 8 bases, with 17 bases left in between. The CDR3 nucleotides read TGTGCCACTCTTTTGGTGGCGGGCGGCTACACCTTC. This translates into CATLLVAGGYTF.